One T cell receptor (beta chain) is described in this entry. What it recognizes is unknown. The data derive from a study of response to subunit inactivated influenza vaccine. General study results and limits: The authors put forward the suggestion that each seasonal influenza vaccination may bring in only a limited number of new T cells.

The CDR3 is made up of 14 amino acids. V shed 7 bases, J shed 2 bases, and the junction held 4 bases outside the gene matches. Germline V gives CDR1 SGHTA, CDR2 FQGNSA. TCRdb re-called the RT-PCR reads through MiXCR, storing one row per CDR3 protein. The sample holds 400,000 to 650,000 distinct CDR3 sequences, approximately 7.2% seen once. Source: PBMCs from blood, taken 23 to 25 months after vaccination. The receptor's source is a man between 45 and 75 years old who received an inactivated influenza vaccine. The chain employs TRBV7-2 and TRBJ1-3; 8 positions agree with TRBD1. The CDR3, as DNA: TGTGCCAGCACCCAGACAGGGGCTGGAAACACCATATATTTT. It is translated as CASTQTGAGNTIYF.